The 16 T cell receptor beta chains in this list originate from one sample, sequenced in a study of cytomegalovirus exposure and HLA in healthy donors. The PCR had 60 Vbeta and 13 Jbeta primers. Repertoires were generated with immunoSEQ multiplex PCR, while TCRdb's copy carries only in-frame clones and drops some. This table holds 140,000 or so clones, 80% to 85% found once. Sequencing was carried out using PBMCs. Every receptor here comes from a male donor in good health and CMV-seronegative.

The chain links TRBV19 to TRBJ2-1, with 8 bases matching TRBD2. The CDR3 has 17 amino acids. V shed 5 bases, J shed 2 bases, and the junction held 11 bases outside the gene matches. From germline, CDR1 is LNHDA and CDR2 SQIVND (reference sequence). The CDR3 loop reads CASSPSVAGITYNEQFF. In DNA, the CDR3 is TGTGCCAGTAGTCCCTCCGTAGCGGGGATTACCTACAATGAGCAGTTCTTC.

This chain joins TRBV6-6 and TRBJ2-5; D is uncertain. Germline V gene data show CDR1 as MNHNY and CDR2 as SVGAGI (reference sequence). The V gene lost 0 bases and the J gene lost 5 bases, with 4 bases spanning the gap. This CDR3 is built from 12 residues. CDR3 in amino acids: CASSYSMETQYF. Here the CDR3 DNA reads TGTGCCAGCAGTTACTCTATGGAGACCCAGTACTTC.

This rearrangement joins TRBV6-5 to TRBJ2-3, with a tentative D call TRBD1 (5 bases). V dropped 0 bases and J dropped 2 bases, with 9 bases sitting between them. This CDR3 has 15 amino acids. Germline V gene sequence: CDR1 MNHEY, CDR2 SVGAGI. This CDR3 is CASSYSGGHTDTQYF. CDR3 DNA: TGTGCCAGCAGTTACTCTGGCGGACACACAGATACGCAGTATTTT.

This chain links TRBV29-1 with TRBJ1-5, with D perhaps matching TRBD1 (5 bases). Trimming pared 7 bases from V and 5 bases from J, leaving 24 bases between. This CDR3 spans 16 amino acids. Germline V CDR1 and CDR2: SQVTM, ANQGSEA. The CDR3 region is CSALRRGRADHQPQHF. The DNA for the CDR3 is TGCAGCGCTTTGAGGCGGGGGAGGGCAGACCATCAGCCCCAGCATTTT. The variable domain in full, with the rest retrieved from reference TRBV29-1 and TRBJ1-5, is SAVISQKPSRDICQRGTSLTIQCQVDSQVTMMFWYRQQPGQSLTLIATANQGSEATYESGFVIDKFPISRPNLTFSTLTVSNMSPEDSSIYLCSALRRGRADHQPQHFGDGTRLSIL.

The chain joins TRBV2 to TRBJ1-2; the match to TRBD1 covers 8 bases. The ends lost 2 bases at V and 1 base at J; junction bases unmatched: 12. The CDR3 has 18 residues. Germline V gene data show CDR1 as SNHLY and CDR2 as FYNNEI. This CDR3 reads CASSEPLHGTGNNYGYTF. In DNA, the CDR3 is TGTGCCAGCAGTGAACCTCTCCACGGGACAGGAAATAACTATGGCTACACCTTC.

The chain combines TRBV6-6 with TRBJ2-7; 10 nucleotides align to TRBD1. Per germline, CDR1 MNHNY and CDR2 SVGAGI (reference sequence). V lost 6 bases and J lost 7; bases outside the gene matches: 9. The CDR3 runs 14 residues. The CDR3 nucleotides read TGTGCCAGCAGCCCCCGGGACAGGGGCAGGGAGCAGTACTTC. This encodes CASSPRDRGREQYF.

This clone was seen once. The rearrangement links TRBV6-1 to TRBJ2-1, with a tentative D call TRBD1 (5 bases). The CDR3 length is 13 residues. The ends were cut back, 8 bases at V and 6 bases at J, with 14 bases in the middle. Germline CDR1 and CDR2: MNHNS and SASEGT. The CDR3 reads CASEDIGVNEQFF. The CDR3 DNA sequence: TGTGCCAGCGAGGACATTGGGGTCAATGAGCAGTTCTTC.

With respect to this clone: One end of the junction does not line up with germline, which may come from a read error. This sequence joins TRBV7-9 and TRBJ1-5; 8 bases are a match to TRBD1. Germline loops: CDR1 SEHNR, CDR2 FQNEAQ (reference sequence). The CDR3 is made up of 14 amino acids. The DNA for the CDR3 is TGTTCCAGCAGCTTAGGACAGGGAAGGCAGCCCCAGCATTTT. This sequence encodes CSSSLGQGRQPQHF. Variable domain in full (rest from reference TRBV7-9 and TRBJ1-5): DTGVSQNPRHKITKRGQNVTFRCDPISEHNRLYWYRQTLGQGPEFLTYFQNEAQLEKSRLLSDRFSAERPKGSFSTLEIQRTEQGDSAMYLCSSSLGQGRQPQHFGDGTRLSIL.

The rearrangement links TRBV28 to TRBJ1-1; TRBD1 aligns across 10 bases. From germline, CDR1 is MDHEN and CDR2 SYDVKM. V gave up 6 bases and J gave up 11 bases; unmatched junction bases: 9. The CDR3 has 13 residues. The CDR3 region is CASSRTGGVSAFF. As DNA, the CDR3 is TGTGCCAGCAGCAGGACAGGGGGGGTATCGGCTTTCTTT.

In DNA form, the CDR3 reads TGTGCCAGCAGCTTAGGGCAGGGGATCTACGAGCAGTACTTC. Translating it yields CASSLGQGIYEQYF. This rearrangement joins TRBV7-8 to TRBJ2-7, with D perhaps TRBD1 (6 bases). V was shortened by 1 base and J by 3 bases, with 10 bases between the two germline ends. CDR1 and CDR2 from the germline V gene are SGHVS and FQNEAQ. This CDR3 has 14 amino acids.

The V call is TRBV19, the J call TRBJ1-5; a possible D gene is TRBD1 (5 bases). Trimming shortened V by 3 bases and J by 3 bases, and 12 bases separated the two germline ends. The CDR3 covers 15 residues. Germline lookup yields CDR1 LNHDA and CDR2 SQIVND (reference sequence). The CDR3 loop reads CASSIPGRDNQPQHF. CDR3 bases: TGTGCCAGTAGTATCCCGGGCAGGGACAATCAGCCCCAGCATTTT.

The chain links TRBV29-1 to TRBJ2-7, with 7 bases aligning to TRBD2. There are 14 residues in the CDR3. Per germline, CDR1 SQVTM and CDR2 ANQGSEA. V lost 5 bases and J lost 2; bases outside the gene matches: 9. The CDR3 sequence: CSVLGGGLTYEQYF. CDR3 coding DNA: TGCAGCGTTTTGGGCGGGGGTTTAACCTACGAGCAGTACTTC.

A single count supports this clone. The gene calls are TRBV5-8 and TRBJ2-5; 8 bases line up with TRBD1. The V and J ends lost 5 bases and 7 bases, in that order; junction bases with no gene match: 7. CDR1 is SGHTS and CDR2 is YDEGEE in the germline V gene. The length of the CDR3 is 13 residues. The CDR3 reads CASRLTGAATQYF. In DNA, the CDR3 is TGTGCCAGCAGATTGACAGGGGCAGCGACCCAGTACTTC.

This clone was seen a few times. This chain connects TRBV6-4 to TRBJ2-3, with 11 bases identical to TRBD2. CDR1 and CDR2 from the germline V gene are MRHNA and SNTAGT. J gave up 1 base and V 6 bases, and 3 bases lay outside the gene matches. The CDR3 contains 15 residues. The CDR3 is CASSPTSGGTDTQYF. DNA for the CDR3: TGTGCCAGCAGCCCGACTAGCGGGGGCACAGATACGCAGTATTTT.

V is TRBV7-9 and J is TRBJ1-2, with TRBD1 as a possible D gene (5 bases). The CDR3 loop spans 16 amino acids. Germline CDR1 and CDR2: SEHNR and FQNEAQ (reference sequence). V was pared by 3 bases and J by 0 bases, with 14 bases between. CDR3 bases: TGTGCCAGCAGCTTGGCAGACAGACGAACTAACTATGGCTACACCTTC. It translates to CASSLADRRTNYGYTF.

J is TRBJ2-7 and V is TRBV19; TRBD2 aligns across 14 bases. Germline-derived CDR1 and CDR2 are LNHDA and SQIVND (reference sequence). The CDR3 contains 18 residues. Unmatched junction bases numbered 12, after V lost 6 bases and J lost 2 bases. The CDR3 region has the DNA TGTGCCAGTAGCCTCGGACTAGCGGGAGGACCCCACCCCTACGAGCAGTACTTC. Its translation: CASSLGLAGGPHPYEQYF. Full variable domain (remainder filled in from reference TRBV19 and TRBJ2-7): DGGITQSPKYLFRKEGQNVTLSCEQNLNHDAMYWYRQDPGQGLRLIYYSQIVNDFQKGDIAEGYSVSREKKESFPLTVTSAQKNPTAFYLCASSLGLAGGPHPYEQYFGPGTRLTVT.